The sample holds one count of the clone carrying this T cell receptor beta chain. This entry comes from a study of chemoradiotherapy in HPV16-positive cancers. At the level of the study: Functional T-cell assays on a couple of HPV16-positive patients' cells defined candidate HPV-specific clones and common TCR motifs.

The CDR3 contains 20 residues. CDR1 is SGHRS and CDR2 is YFSETQ in the germline V gene. The V and J ends lost 4 bases and 1 base respectively, with 28 bases between them. TCRdb's table, derived via immunoSEQ multiplex PCR, lists solely in-frame clones and lacks some. The sample lists approximately 7,000 clones, around 90% occurring once. This receptor was taken from a human donor with HPV-associated anogenital cancer. The sample consisted of tumor tissue, taken from a patient who underwent chemoradiotherapy. The chain combines TRBV5-1 with TRBJ2-3, with D maybe TRBD1 (6 bases). The CDR3 here is CASSNLGGSLTGWGTDTQYF. CDR3 DNA: TGCGCCAGCAGCAATCTAGGGGGAAGCCTAACGGGGTGGGGCACAGATACGCAGTATTTT.